This TCR beta chain was documented in a study of beta chain features in type 1 diabetes. As every portion of the isolated RNA was reverse transcribed, the sequencing read expressed TCRB transcripts. Assay used: immunoSEQ multiplex PCR; TCRdb lists only in-frame clones, some missing. The sample contains a few hundred thousand clones, roughly an eighth of which appear only once. This clone was seen a few times. No antigen is known for it. Points from the study as a whole: Compared with healthy donors, patients appeared to share more similar naive, central memory and regulatory TCRB repertoires.

V was clipped by 5 bases and J by 2 bases, with 10 bases between them. Germline CDR1 MDHEN, CDR2 SYDVKM. The CDR3 is 13 residues long. The chain carries TRBV28 and TRBJ2-7; D unresolved. Sequencing was performed on naive CD4+ T cells from blood. This receptor was taken from a man aged 18 to 29 in good health. CDR3 in amino acids: CASSLGFTYEQYF. The CDR3 DNA reads TGTGCCAGCAGTCTCGGGTTTACCTACGAGCAGTACTTC.